A single sample is the source of the 31 T cell receptor beta chains below, sequenced in a study of blood T cell repertoires in COVID-19. This table comes from immunoSEQ multiplex PCR, and its TCRdb copy is limited to in-frame clones, with some not included. There are more than 130,000 clones in the sample; 84% occur only once, and 8.8% lies in the top ten. Sequencing was done on a sample of peripheral blood. The receptors originated from an elderly woman in a cohort sampled during active or convalescent COVID-19.

In its sample, this clone was seen a few times. The chain carries TRBV27 and TRBJ2-7, with a possible D match to TRBD2 (6 bases). CDR1 is MNHEY and CDR2 is SMNVEV in the germline V gene (reference sequence). Trimming took off 7 bases at V and 0 bases at J, with 16 bases between the two ends. The CDR3 has 15 residues. The CDR3 sequence is CASKPGGTSSYEQYV. The CDR3 region has the DNA TGTGCCAGCAAACCCGGGGGTACTAGCTCCTACGAGCAGTACGTC.

Here the CDR3 DNA reads TGTGCCAGCAGCTTATTGACAGGTCAGGTGGTTGAAGCTTTCTTT. Amino acids: CASSLLTGQVVEAFF. The chain recombines TRBV7-8 with TRBJ1-1; the D gene is possibly TRBD1 (6 bases). Germline V gives CDR1 SGHVS, CDR2 FQNEAQ. Trimming took off 2 bases at V and 7 bases at J, with 17 bases between the two ends. There are 15 residues in the CDR3.

The rearrangement uses TRBV6-5 and TRBJ2-6, with D hard to call. The V and J ends lost 7 bases and 0 bases respectively, with 10 bases between them. The germline V gene encodes CDR1 MNHEY and CDR2 SVGAGI. The CDR3 is made up of 15 amino acids. The CDR3 protein is CASNGGSSGANVLTF. The CDR3 nucleotides are TGTGCCAGCAATGGCGGTTCCTCTGGGGCCAACGTCCTGACTTTC.

This clone occurred once. J is TRBJ2-2 and V is TRBV7-3, with unresolved D. The CDR3 covers 15 residues. Germline loops: CDR1 SGHTA, CDR2 FQGTGA. Trimming removed 6 bases from V and 4 bases from J, with 15 bases in between. CDR3 region: CASSLLRAGTGELFF. The CDR3 region has the DNA TGTGCCAGCAGTTTGCTCCGCGCAGGCACCGGGGAGCTGTTTTTT.

The chain recombines TRBV7-8 with TRBJ1-6; D ambiguous. The germline V gene encodes CDR1 SGHVS and CDR2 FQNEAQ. Trimming pared 5 bases from V and 4 bases from J, leaving 18 bases between. CDR3 length equals 17 residues. CDR3 in amino acids: CASSRAVGREYNSPLHF. CDR3 DNA sequence: TGTGCCAGCAGCAGGGCAGTAGGGCGGGAATATAATTCACCCCTCCACTTT.

This chain's CDR3 is CASSIRQNTYEQYV. The CDR3 region has the DNA TGTGCCAGTAGTATAAGACAGAACACCTACGAGCAGTACGTC. The chain has TRBV19 and TRBJ2-7, with D tentatively TRBD1 (5 bases). The germline V gene has CDR1 LNHDA and CDR2 SQIVND (reference sequence). Trimming took off 2 bases at V and 2 bases at J, with 10 bases between the two ends. This CDR3 is built from 14 residues.

The rearrangement uses TRBV7-8 and TRBJ2-4; D may be TRBD1 (6 bases). The CDR3 consists of 13 residues. Germline V gene data show CDR1 as SGHVS and CDR2 as FQNEAQ. With 1 base removed from V and 9 bases from J, the gap between germline ends came to 10 bases. CDR3 in amino acids: CASSLGGQGIQYF. The CDR3, as DNA: TGTGCCAGCAGCTTAGGGGGGCAGGGCATTCAGTACTTC. Supplemented by reference TRBV7-8 and TRBJ2-4, the full variable domain reads GAGVSQSPRYKVAKRGQDVALRCDPISGHVSLFWYQQALGQGPEFLTYFQNEAQLDKSGLPSDRFFAERPEGSVSTLKIQRTQQEDSAVYLCASSLGGQGIQYFGAGTRLSVL.

The rearrangement uses TRBV12-3 or TRBV12-4 and TRBJ1-1; tentative D call: TRBD1 (5 bases). There are 13 residues in the CDR3. Trimming removed 8 bases from V and 6 bases from J, with 16 bases in between. DNA for the CDR3: TGTGCCAGCGACAGAGTCGCTGGTTCTGAAGCTTTCTTT. It yields the protein CASDRVAGSEAFF.

This clone was recorded only once. This chain links TRBV7-8 with TRBJ2-4; D gene unclear. In germline, CDR1 is SGHVS, CDR2 FQNEAQ. The germline V and J ends were trimmed by 1 base and 0 bases, with 10 bases remaining between them. The CDR3 has 16 amino acids. The CDR3 region is CASSLERVLAKNIQYF. In DNA, the CDR3 is TGTGCCAGCAGCTTAGAACGAGTGTTAGCCAAAAACATTCAGTACTTC.

This chain links TRBV10-3 with TRBJ1-1; 7 bases map to TRBD1. Germline loops: CDR1 ENHRY, CDR2 SYGVKD. With 3 bases clipped from V and 2 bases from J, the junction kept 6 bases outside the gene matches. The CDR3 contains 15 residues. CDR3 DNA sequence: TGTGCCATCAGTGATAGGGGACAGAGTAACACTGAAGCTTTCTTT. Amino acids: CAISDRGQSNTEAFF.

The J gene is TRBJ2-5, the V gene TRBV19; possibly TRBD1 for D (6 bases). CDR1 LNHDA and CDR2 SQIVND come from the germline V gene (reference sequence). V shed 7 bases and J shed 5 bases, with 23 bases lying between them. There are 16 residues in the CDR3. The CDR3 nucleotides read TGTGCCAGTAATCCCCAGGGACATCCCACCGAGGAGACCCAGTACTTC. This encodes CASNPQGHPTEETQYF.

V is TRBV6-6 and J is TRBJ2-3, with 8 bases fitting TRBD2. Germline CDR1 is MNHNY and CDR2 is SVGAGI (reference sequence). The J segment lost 0 bases and the V segment lost 7 bases, leaving 3 bases of the junction unmatched. The CDR3 contains 14 residues. CDR3 nucleotides: TGTGCCAGCAAAATAGCGGGAAGCACAGATACGCAGTATTTT. This sequence encodes CASKIAGSTDTQYF.

This chain joins TRBV6-2 or TRBV6-3 and TRBJ1-6; 7 nucleotides line up with TRBD1. The CDR3 has 15 amino acids. The trim removed 0 bases at V and 7 bases at J, leaving 3 bases unmatched. CDR1 and CDR2 (germline): MNHEY, SVGEGT. DNA of the CDR3: TGTGCCAGCAGTTACTCGTTGGACAGGAATTCACCCCTCCACTTT. Protein product: CASSYSLDRNSPLHF.

The V and J genes are TRBV6-6 and TRBJ1-2; TRBD1 is a possible D gene (5 bases). V was cut by 5 bases and J by 3 bases, with 19 bases left in between. Germline V gene sequence: CDR1 MNHNY, CDR2 SVGAGI (reference sequence). The CDR3 has 16 amino acids. The CDR3 sequence: CASSPYPGDPDYGYTF. In DNA form, the CDR3 reads TGTGCCAGCAGTCCTTACCCGGGGGATCCGGACTATGGCTACACCTTC.

In this sample, this clone turned up a few times. The CDR3, as DNA: TGTGCCAGCAGCCACAGGGGGCTTGGTGGCTACACCTTC. Residues: CASSHRGLGGYTF. The chain couples TRBV12-3 or TRBV12-4 to TRBJ1-2, with 9 bases that match TRBD1. Germline trimming cut 6 bases from V and 7 bases from J; bases unmatched to any gene: 6. This CDR3 has 13 residues.

The chain uses TRBV5-1 and TRBJ2-3; 10 nucleotides agree with TRBD2. V gave up 0 bases and J gave up 1 base; unmatched junction bases: 2. CDR1 and CDR2 (germline): SGHRS, YFSETQ. This CDR3 has 16 amino acids. The CDR3, as DNA: TGCGCCAGCAGCTTGGAGCTAGCGGGGGGCACAGATACGCAGTATTTT. It encodes CASSLELAGGTDTQYF. The variable domain in full, with the rest retrieved from reference TRBV5-1 and TRBJ2-3, is KAGVTQTPRYLIKTRGQQVTLSCSPISGHRSVSWYQQTPGQGLQFLFEYFSETQRNKGNFPGRFSGRQFSNSRSEMNVSTLELGDSALYLCASSLELAGGTDTQYFGPGTRLTVL.

This clone was recorded a few times. The genes are TRBV19 and TRBJ1-1; a possible D gene is TRBD1 (6 bases). CDR1 and CDR2 from the germline V gene are LNHDA and SQIVND (reference sequence). The V end lost 6 bases, the J end lost 1 base, and 12 bases lay between the germline ends. This CDR3 region has 14 residues. In DNA, the CDR3 is TGTGCCAGTAGAAGGAGGACAGCGAACACTGAAGCTTTCTTT. This gives the protein CASRRRTANTEAFF.

The chain combines TRBV5-1 with TRBJ2-5; 8 bases agree with TRBD1. The germline gives CDR1 SGHRS, CDR2 YFSETQ. The CDR3 consists of 14 residues. Trimming took 4 bases from V and 2 from J; bases not matched to a gene: 4. The CDR3 bases are TGCGCCAGCAGCATTCAGGGGGCACAAGAGACCCAGTACTTC. It codes for CASSIQGAQETQYF.

The rearrangement links TRBV19 to TRBJ2-1, with TRBD1 matching 9 bases. V lost 3 bases to trimming and J lost 4 bases; unmatched junction nucleotides: 4. CDR3 length: 15 residues. CDR1 is LNHDA and CDR2 is SQIVND in the germline V gene (reference sequence). The CDR3 reads CASSIPGQGYNEQFF. The CDR3 DNA follows: TGTGCCAGTAGTATCCCGGGACAGGGATACAATGAGCAGTTCTTC.

The chain employs TRBV6-2 or TRBV6-3 and TRBJ1-2, with a possible D match to TRBD1 (6 bases). The CDR3 is made up of 15 amino acids. Per germline, CDR1 MNHEY and CDR2 SVGEGT. The germline V and J ends were trimmed by 4 bases and 4 bases, with 16 bases remaining between them. In nucleotides, the CDR3 is TGTGCCAGCAGTTCCCGGACAGCCTCTGGCTATGGCTACACCTTC. It encodes CASSSRTASGYGYTF.

The rearrangement links TRBV21-1 to TRBJ2-7; the DNA was not used to check the table's D call, TRBD1. TRBV21-1 is noted as a pseudogene. CDR3 length equals 13 residues. CDR3 amino acids: CASSKERTIEQYV. The DNA for the CDR3 is TGTGCCAGCAGCAAAGAAAGGACAATCGAGCAGTACGTC.

This chain joins TRBV3-1 (or the pseudogene TRBV3-2) and TRBJ1-4; TRBD1 matches 8 bases. Trimming took 4 bases from V and 8 from J; bases not matched to a gene: 9. This CDR3 comprises 15 residues. Germline loops: CDR1 LGHDT, CDR2 YNNKEL (reference sequence). DNA for the CDR3: TGTGCCAGCAGCCGAGGGTTTGCAGGGGGCGAAAAACTGTTTTTT. Protein product: CASSRGFAGGEKLFF.

The table lists this clone with a count of one. This sequence joins TRBV5-1 and TRBJ2-7; 8 bases line up with TRBD2. Germline V lookup: CDR1 SGHRS, CDR2 YFSETQ. With 4 bases clipped from V and 6 bases from J, the junction kept 21 bases outside the gene matches. This CDR3 contains 18 residues. The CDR3 bases are TGCGCCAGCAGCAGAGAAGTTGGAACTGGCGGGGGGTCGGGCGAGCAGTACTTC. Encoded protein: CASSREVGTGGGSGEQYF. Variable domain in full (rest from reference TRBV5-1 and TRBJ2-7): KAGVTQTPRYLIKTRGQQVTLSCSPISGHRSVSWYQQTPGQGLQFLFEYFSETQRNKGNFPGRFSGRQFSNSRSEMNVSTLELGDSALYLCASSREVGTGGGSGEQYFGPGTRLTVT.

V gene TRBV30 combines with J gene TRBJ1-6, with a tentative D call TRBD1 (6 bases). The CDR3 consists of 15 residues. The germline V and J ends were trimmed by 0 bases and 10 bases, with 16 bases remaining between them. CDR1 and CDR2 from the germline V gene are GTSNPN and SVGIG (reference sequence). The CDR3 nucleotides read TGTGCCTGGAGTGTACGCGCGACAGGTTCCTCACCCCTCCACTTT. Protein product: CAWSVRATGSSPLHF.

This chain links TRBV4-1 with TRBJ2-3; 13 positions agree with TRBD2. Germline V gives CDR1 MGHRA, CDR2 YSYEKL. With 4 bases clipped from V and 3 bases from J, the junction kept 7 bases outside the gene matches. The CDR3 length is 17 residues. The CDR3 loop is CASSLRTSGGATDTQYF. CDR3 bases: TGCGCCAGCAGCCTCCGAACTAGCGGGGGGGCAACAGATACGCAGTATTTT.

The chain links TRBV5-4 to TRBJ2-7; no clear D. In germline, CDR1 is SGHNT, CDR2 YYREEE (reference sequence). V lost 2 bases and J lost 0, with 6 bases in between. There are 13 residues in the CDR3. The CDR3 DNA sequence: TGTGCCAGCAGCTTCCCCAACTCCTACGAGCAGTACTTC. Encoded protein: CASSFPNSYEQYF.

The rearrangement joins TRBV3-1 (or the pseudogene TRBV3-2) to TRBJ1-1; no reliable D call. The germline V gene has CDR1 LGHDT and CDR2 YNNKEL (reference sequence). The CDR3 is 13 residues long. V lost 2 bases to trimming and J lost 12 bases, with 16 bases between them. The CDR3 region is CASSQLGRCLTFF. The CDR3 bases are TGTGCCAGCAGCCAACTGGGGAGGTGTTTGACTTTCTTT.

The rearrangement uses TRBV7-8 and TRBJ2-3, with D unresolved. Germline CDR1 and CDR2: SGHVS and FQNEAQ. The CDR3 is 13 residues long. V gave up 5 bases and J gave up 8 bases, with 14 bases separating them. CDR3 DNA sequence: TGTGCCAGCAGCAGCAAGAGTAGCAGTACGCAGTATTTT. It encodes CASSSKSSSTQYF. The variable domain in full, with the rest retrieved from reference TRBV7-8 and TRBJ2-3, is GAGVSQSPRYKVAKRGQDVALRCDPISGHVSLFWYQQALGQGPEFLTYFQNEAQLDKSGLPSDRFFAERPEGSVSTLKIQRTQQEDSAVYLCASSSKSSSTQYFGPGTRLTVL.

The rearrangement uses TRBV4-2 and TRBJ1-2; 8 positions match TRBD1. Trimming cost V 1 base and J 5 bases; bases outside gene matches: 9. Per the germline V gene, CDR1 is LGHNA and CDR2 is YNFKEQ. CDR3 length: 16 residues. CDR3: CASSQAHRTGWYGYTF. CDR3 DNA sequence: TGTGCCAGCAGCCAAGCTCACCGGACAGGGTGGTATGGCTACACCTTC.

In the case of this clone: One end of the junction does not line up with germline, which may come from a read error. The chain has TRBV7-7 and TRBJ2-2; D is unresolved. There are 13 residues in the CDR3. In germline, CDR1 is SSHAT, CDR2 FNYEAQ (reference sequence). CDR3 in amino acids: CASSPRASGELFF. The CDR3 nucleotides read TGTGCTAGCAGCCCGAGAGCCTCCGGGGAGCTGTTTTTT. The full variable domain, completed using reference TRBV7-7 and TRBJ2-2, is GAGVSQSPRYKVTKRGQDVTLRCDPISSHATLYWYQQALGQGPEFLTYFNYEAQPDKSGLPSDRFSAERPEGSISTLTIQRTEQRDSAMYRCASSPRASGELFFGEGSRLTVL.

This clone was counted a few times. The chain recombines TRBV24-1 with TRBJ2-1; 8 bases align to TRBD2. CDR3 length: 18 amino acids. Germline V CDR1 and CDR2: KGHDR, SFDVKD. The V segment lost 3 bases and the J segment 4 bases; nucleotides outside the gene matches: 13. CDR3 sequence reads: CATSDGTAAGGQYNEQFF. CDR3 DNA sequence: TGTGCCACCAGTGATGGAACCGCCGCGGGGGGACAATACAATGAGCAGTTCTTC.